This entry concerns a single TCR beta chain. The sample belongs to a study of cytomegalovirus exposure and HLA in healthy donors. This CDR3 region has 13 residues. CDR1 is SGHTA, CDR2 FQGTGA, per germline. The J segment lost 3 bases and the V segment lost 3 bases, leaving 1 base of the junction unmatched. The PCR was carried out with 60 Vbeta primers and 13 Jbeta primers. Sequencing used immunoSEQ multiplex PCR; TCRdb keeps in-frame clones, though not all of them. The repertoire includes roughly 190,000 clones, approximately 90% of them detected once, and approximately 1.1% sits in the top ten. This chain uses TRBV7-3 with TRBJ2-7; 8 bases agree with TRBD1. The sample was PBMCs. The receptor was isolated from a boy aged 2 to 10 in good health and CMV-seronegative. CDR3 sequence (DNA): TGTGCCAGCAGCTTGGGACAGGACTACGAGCAGTACTTC. Translating gives CASSLGQDYEQYF.